This paragraph covers one T cell receptor (beta chain) sequence. The sample belongs to a study of shared clonotypes between healthy human individuals. Study as a whole: Donor composition was a couple of women and a few men, aged 18 to 49.

Naive CD8 cells lacked CD45RO and underwent positive selection for CCR7, leaving out terminally differentiated effector memory CD45RA+ cells. Using immunoSEQ multiplex PCR, the repertoire was profiled, and TCRdb retains in-frame clones only, with some absent. The sample has hundreds of thousands of clones, approximately 95% seen once; the top ten hold about 0.11%. This TCR derives from a young woman in good health. Sequences were obtained from naive CD8+ T cells sorted from blood.

CDR3 DNA: TGTGCCAGCAGCCTGGACAGGGCGAATGGCTACACCTTC. Translation: CASSLDRANGYTF. This chain connects TRBV28 to TRBJ1-2, with TRBD1 matching 8 bases. Germline V gene data show CDR1 as MDHEN and CDR2 as SYDVKM. The CDR3 consists of 13 residues. Germline trimming cut 6 bases from V and 6 bases from J; bases unmatched to any gene: 6.